The 31 T cell receptor beta chains in this list originate from one sample, sequenced in a study of blood T cell repertoires in COVID-19. TCRdb's table, derived via immunoSEQ multiplex PCR, lists solely in-frame clones and lacks some. The sample lists about 71,000 clones, 82% occurring once. The material sequenced was peripheral blood. The receptors originated from a woman of 80 years or more with acute or convalescent COVID-19.

This clone is a singleton in its sample. The chain joins TRBV2 to TRBJ1-2; 8 bases align to TRBD1. Trimming cost V 8 bases and J 6 bases; bases outside gene matches: 11. The germline gives CDR1 SNHLY, CDR2 FYNNEI. The CDR3 spans 14 residues. The CDR3, as DNA: TGTGCCAGCCAAAAGACAGGGGATAAGGATGGCTACACCTTC. Its protein is CASQKTGDKDGYTF.

This rearrangement joins TRBV19 to TRBJ1-1, with TRBD1 matching 8 bases. V was clipped by 5 bases and J by 8 bases; unmatched bases: 4. Germline-derived CDR1 and CDR2 are LNHDA and SQIVND (reference sequence). The CDR3 spans 12 residues. DNA for the CDR3: TGTGCCAGTAGTGTCAACAGGGGGGAAGCTTTCTTT. Amino acids: CASSVNRGEAFF.

The chain is built from TRBV30 and TRBJ2-7, with 7 bases identical to TRBD1. This CDR3 region has 14 residues. J lost 0 bases, V lost 5 bases, and 7 bases had no gene match. Per the germline V gene, CDR1 is GTSNPN and CDR2 is SVGIG (reference sequence). CDR3 sequence reads: CAWGDRDSSYEQYF. In nucleotides, the CDR3 is TGTGCCTGGGGGGACCGGGACAGCTCCTACGAGCAGTACTTC.

In the case of this clone: Additional DNA sequences in this sample encode the identical CDR3. CDR3 loop: CASRETGRGYTF. The CDR3, as DNA: TGTGCCAGCAGGGAGACAGGGAGAGGCTACACCTTC. The chain combines TRBV6-5 with TRBJ1-2; 7 bases agree with TRBD1. Per germline, CDR1 MNHEY and CDR2 SVGAGI. V lost 6 bases to trimming and J lost 8 bases; unmatched junction nucleotides: 6. The CDR3 consists of 12 residues.

CDR3 bases: TGTGCCAGTAGTACACAGGGGGCGGGCAATCAGCCCCAGCATTTT. Translated: CASSTQGAGNQPQHF. The chain couples TRBV19 to TRBJ1-5; 9 nucleotides line up with TRBD1. V shed 4 bases and J 2 bases; nucleotides not matched to a gene: 3. CDR3 length equals 15 residues. The germline gives CDR1 LNHDA, CDR2 SQIVND (reference sequence). Variable domain in full (rest from reference TRBV19 and TRBJ1-5): DGGITQSPKYLFRKEGQNVTLSCEQNLNHDAMYWYRQDPGQGLRLIYYSQIVNDFQKGDIAEGYSVSREKKESFPLTVTSAQKNPTAFYLCASSTQGAGNQPQHFGDGTRLSIL.

The chain combines TRBV6-5 with TRBJ1-1; 7 bases map to TRBD1. Per the germline V gene, CDR1 is MNHEY and CDR2 is SVGAGI. The CDR3 length is 15 residues. The junction had 3 bases not matched to a gene; V was cut back by 2 bases and J by 0 bases. The CDR3 loop reads CASSYAGGMNTEAFF. Here the CDR3 DNA reads TGTGCCAGCAGTTACGCAGGGGGTATGAACACTGAAGCTTTCTTT.

V gene TRBV7-3 combines with J gene TRBJ2-7; the D gene is possibly TRBD2 (6 bases). CDR1 is SGHTA and CDR2 is FQGTGA in the germline V gene. V dropped 5 bases and J dropped 2 bases, with 16 bases sitting between them. The CDR3 contains 15 residues. The CDR3 nucleotides read TGTGCCAGCAGCCGCTCGGCGGGACCCGCCTACGAGCAGTACTTC. Residues: CASSRSAGPAYEQYF.

This chain uses TRBV4-1 with TRBJ2-7, with 9 bases matching TRBD1. In germline, CDR1 is MGHRA, CDR2 YSYEKL. This CDR3 is 16 amino acids long. The J segment lost 3 bases and the V segment lost 2 bases, leaving 8 bases of the junction unmatched. The CDR3 DNA follows: TGCGCCAGCAGCCAACCCCGAAGACAGGGGGGCTACGAGCAGTACTTC. Residues: CASSQPRRQGGYEQYF.

This chain joins TRBV5-1 and TRBJ2-4, with TRBD2 as a possible D gene (6 bases). V was trimmed by 5 bases and J by 3 bases, leaving 15 bases between them. The CDR3 consists of 15 residues. Germline CDR1 SGHRS, CDR2 YFSETQ. The chain's CDR3 is CASSPQGGGKNIQYF. CDR3 in DNA: TGCGCCAGCAGTCCCCAGGGAGGTGGCAAAAACATTCAGTACTTC. Full variable domain (remainder filled in from reference TRBV5-1 and TRBJ2-4): KAGVTQTPRYLIKTRGQQVTLSCSPISGHRSVSWYQQTPGQGLQFLFEYFSETQRNKGNFPGRFSGRQFSNSRSEMNVSTLELGDSALYLCASSPQGGGKNIQYFGAGTRLSVL.

In this sample, this clone turned up a few times. The J gene is TRBJ2-3, the V gene TRBV14; the match to TRBD2 covers 8 bases. This CDR3 comprises 16 residues. Looked up from germline, CDR1 is SGHDN and CDR2 is FVKESK. J gave up 3 bases and V 1 base, and 6 bases lay outside the gene matches. The CDR3 DNA is TGTGCCAGCAGCCAAGGTCGGGAGGGCAAGACAGATACGCAGTATTTT. Amino acids: CASSQGREGKTDTQYF.

This sequence joins TRBV19 and TRBJ2-7, with 7 bases identical to TRBD2. The CDR3 covers 15 residues. The J segment lost 1 base and the V segment lost 6 bases, leaving 9 bases of the junction unmatched. From germline, CDR1 is LNHDA and CDR2 SQIVND (reference sequence). The CDR3 DNA reads as TGTGCCAGTAGCCGTAGTAGCGGGTCTTCCTACGAGCAGTACTTC. Translating it yields CASSRSSGSSYEQYF.

The chain couples TRBV5-1 to TRBJ2-3, with 8 bases lining up with TRBD1. CDR1 and CDR2 from the germline V gene are SGHRS and YFSETQ. J gave up 2 bases and V 3 bases, and 8 bases lay outside the gene matches. The CDR3 sequence is 16 residues long. For the CDR3, the DNA is TGCGCCAGCAGCTCTTGGGGACAGGCCCACACAGATACGCAGTATTTT. Its protein product is CASSSWGQAHTDTQYF. Supplemented by reference TRBV5-1 and TRBJ2-3, the full variable domain reads KAGVTQTPRYLIKTRGQQVTLSCSPISGHRSVSWYQQTPGQGLQFLFEYFSETQRNKGNFPGRFSGRQFSNSRSEMNVSTLELGDSALYLCASSSWGQAHTDTQYFGPGTRLTVL.

The chain links TRBV19 to TRBJ1-2; 10 bases are shared with TRBD1. The ends lost 7 bases at V and 7 bases at J; junction bases unmatched: 9. CDR3 length equals 14 residues. The germline V gene has CDR1 LNHDA and CDR2 SQIVND (reference sequence). CDR3 loop: CASTAPRTGGGYTF. As DNA, the CDR3 is TGTGCCAGTACCGCCCCAAGGACAGGGGGTGGCTACACCTTC.

This clone came up a few times. J is TRBJ2-1 and V is TRBV9, with 13 bases aligning to TRBD2. Trimming at V came to 0 bases and at J to 5 bases, leaving 8 bases not matched to a gene. The length of the CDR3 is 18 residues. Germline CDR1 SGDLS, CDR2 YYNGEE. CDR3 nucleotides: TGTGCCAGCAGCGTAGAGATTGGGGGACTAGCGGGGAACAATGAGCAGTTCTTC. Translated, it gives CASSVEIGGLAGNNEQFF.

This chain connects TRBV5-1 to TRBJ2-7; 7 positions match TRBD1. CDR3 length: 12 amino acids. J gave up 7 bases and V 7 bases, and 8 bases lay outside the gene matches. Looked up from germline, CDR1 is SGHRS and CDR2 is YFSETQ. The CDR3 DNA is TGCGCCAGCTCGAGGGGGCTGGGGGAGCAGTACTTC. Encoded protein: CASSRGLGEQYF.

The chain couples TRBV27 to TRBJ2-7, with a tentative D call TRBD1 (6 bases). V shed 5 bases and J shed 5 bases, with 19 bases lying between them. The CDR3 runs 15 residues. The germline CDR1 and CDR2 sequences are MNHEY and SMNVEV (reference sequence). CDR3 in DNA: TGTGCCAGCAGTCCCCCGGGGACAAGGACCCACGAGCAGTACTTC. Its translation is CASSPPGTRTHEQYF.

The chain has TRBV7-2 and TRBJ2-5, with D tentatively TRBD2 (7 bases). CDR3 length: 15 amino acids. The germline V and J ends were trimmed by 2 bases and 5 bases, with 15 bases remaining between them. Germline CDR1 reads SGHTA; CDR2 reads FQGNSA. The CDR3 loop reads CASSLWLRGQETQYF. DNA for the CDR3: TGTGCCAGCAGCTTATGGCTGCGGGGGCAGGAGACCCAGTACTTC.

The rearrangement uses TRBV7-8 and TRBJ2-7; tentative D call: TRBD1 (5 bases). The CDR3 is made up of 13 amino acids. Germline V gives CDR1 SGHVS, CDR2 FQNEAQ. V was shortened by 5 bases and J by 13 bases, with 21 bases between the two germline ends. CDR3 sequence (DNA): TGTGCCAGCAGCCTTCGGACACTCTGGGGCATTTACTTC. Translation gives CASSLRTLWGIYF. The full variable domain, with the rest looked up from reference TRBV7-8 and TRBJ2-7, is GAGVSQSPRYKVAKRGQDVALRCDPISGHVSLFWYQQALGQGPEFLTYFQNEAQLDKSGLPSDRFFAERPEGSVSTLKIQRTQQEDSAVYLCASSLRTLWGIYFGPGTRLTVT.

The rearrangement links TRBV18 to TRBJ2-1, with 15 bases that match TRBD2. Germline CDR1 and CDR2: KGHSH and LQKENI. There are 17 residues in the CDR3. Unmatched junction bases numbered 6, after V lost 3 bases and J lost 6 bases. CDR3 in amino acids: CASSPRTSGRAGNEQFF. CDR3 bases: TGTGCCAGCTCACCGCGGACTAGCGGGAGGGCCGGCAATGAGCAGTTCTTC.

The gene calls are TRBV5-4 and TRBJ2-3; 11 nucleotides match TRBD1. The CDR3 runs 16 residues. The V and J ends lost 4 bases and 3 bases, in that order; junction bases with no gene match: 7. Germline-derived CDR1 and CDR2 are SGHNT and YYREEE (reference sequence). In DNA form, the CDR3 reads TGTGCCAGCAGCCCCCGGGACAGGGGGTATACAGATACGCAGTATTTT. This translates into CASSPRDRGYTDTQYF. Looking up the rest from reference TRBV5-4 and TRBJ2-3 gives the full variable domain: ETGVTQSPTHLIKTRGQQVTLRCSSQSGHNTVSWYQQALGQGPQFIFQYYREEENGRGNFPPRFSGLQFPNYSSELNVNALELDDSALYLCASSPRDRGYTDTQYFGPGTRLTVL.

The chain links TRBV6-5 to TRBJ2-2, with 8 bases matching TRBD2. With V trimmed by 5 bases and J by 2 bases, 4 bases remained unmatched. The CDR3 covers 15 residues. Germline CDR1 and CDR2: MNHEY and SVGAGI. CDR3 nucleotides: TGTGCCAGCAGTCCGGGACTAGGAAACACCGGGGAGCTGTTTTTT. Protein: CASSPGLGNTGELFF.

The chain combines TRBV7-2 with TRBJ1-2; D may be TRBD1 (5 bases). CDR3 length: 14 residues. The V end was cut by 6 bases, the J end by 3 bases, with 14 bases between. CDR1 is SGHTA and CDR2 is FQGNSA in the germline V gene. The CDR3: CASSLDRQYYGYTF. CDR3 nucleotides: TGTGCCAGCAGTCTCGACAGACAATACTATGGCTACACCTTC.

V and J are TRBV27 and TRBJ1-6; weak D call: TRBD1 (5 bases). Germline V gene sequence: CDR1 MNHEY, CDR2 SMNVEV (reference sequence). The CDR3 spans 18 residues. V was cut by 3 bases and J by 1 base, with 16 bases left in between. The CDR3 DNA reads TGTGCCAGCAGTTTCCTGGAGAGGGGAGGGTCCTATAATTCACCCCTCCACTTT. Protein sequence: CASSFLERGGSYNSPLHF.

V and J are TRBV7-9 and TRBJ1-1; D gene unclear. V dropped 5 bases and J dropped 2 bases, with 3 bases sitting between them. Germline loops: CDR1 SEHNR, CDR2 FQNEAQ (reference sequence). The CDR3 is 11 amino acids. CDR3 residues: CASSQNTEAFF. The CDR3 nucleotides read TGTGCCAGCAGCCAAAACACTGAAGCTTTCTTT.

This chain connects TRBV12-3 or TRBV12-4 to TRBJ2-5, with D tentatively TRBD2 (6 bases). The CDR3 contains 11 residues. The ends were cut back, 7 bases at V and 7 bases at J, with 10 bases in the middle. The CDR3, as DNA: TGTGCCAGCACCCTGGGAGGGACCCAGTACTTC. Its translation is CASTLGGTQYF.

The V and J genes are TRBV7-9 and TRBJ2-2; 7 nucleotides align to TRBD2. CDR1 is SEHNR and CDR2 is FQNEAQ in the germline V gene (reference sequence). J gave up 8 bases and V 6 bases, and 18 bases lay outside the gene matches. The CDR3 has 17 amino acids. In DNA, the CDR3 is TGTGCCAGCAGGTTCCCCATAGCGGGCCACCTAGGGGGGGAGCTGTTTTTT. The encoded protein is CASRFPIAGHLGGELFF.

CDR3 DNA: TGTGCCAGCAGTTACGTGGCGGTGGCTCGGGACGAGCAGTACTTC. It encodes CASSYVAVARDEQYF. J is TRBJ2-7 and V is TRBV6-5; no reliable D call. V dropped 2 bases and J dropped 5 bases, with 16 bases sitting between them. CDR1 is MNHEY and CDR2 is SVGAGI in the germline V gene. CDR3 length equals 15 residues.

The chain couples TRBV6-6 to TRBJ1-4, with D hard to call. Trimming removed 2 bases from V and 5 bases from J, with 12 bases in between. The germline V gene encodes CDR1 MNHNY and CDR2 SVGAGI (reference sequence). The length of the CDR3 is 15 residues. CDR3 sequence reads: CASSYPGSGNEKLFF. The CDR3 coding sequence is TGTGCCAGCAGTTACCCGGGATCGGGGAATGAAAAACTGTTTTTT.

The chain uses TRBV25-1 and TRBJ1-2, with D perhaps matching TRBD1 (5 bases). The CDR3 contains 15 residues. V lost 5 bases, J lost 4 bases, and 17 bases lay in between. CDR1 is MGHDK and CDR2 is SYGVNS in the germline V gene. The CDR3 is CASSPPTTASYGYTF. In DNA form, the CDR3 reads TGTGCCAGCAGTCCCCCTACGACAGCGTCCTATGGCTACACCTTC.

This clone came up a few times. The chain carries TRBV19 and TRBJ2-5, with D possibly being TRBD1 (5 bases). Per germline, CDR1 LNHDA and CDR2 SQIVND (reference sequence). CDR3 length equals 15 residues. Trimming took 5 bases from V and 3 from J, leaving 16 bases between them. CDR3 sequence (DNA): TGTGCCAGTAGTCCCTGGGCAACAGGAAAAGAGACCCAGTACTTC. Amino acid sequence: CASSPWATGKETQYF.

The V gene is TRBV9, the J gene TRBJ2-3; D gene unclear. Germline CDR1 is SGDLS and CDR2 is YYNGEE. This CDR3 is built from 14 residues. The ends were cut back, 0 bases at V and 0 bases at J, with 5 bases in the middle. This chain's CDR3 is CASSVGHSTDTQYF. The CDR3 DNA reads TGTGCCAGCAGCGTAGGTCATAGCACAGATACGCAGTATTTT.